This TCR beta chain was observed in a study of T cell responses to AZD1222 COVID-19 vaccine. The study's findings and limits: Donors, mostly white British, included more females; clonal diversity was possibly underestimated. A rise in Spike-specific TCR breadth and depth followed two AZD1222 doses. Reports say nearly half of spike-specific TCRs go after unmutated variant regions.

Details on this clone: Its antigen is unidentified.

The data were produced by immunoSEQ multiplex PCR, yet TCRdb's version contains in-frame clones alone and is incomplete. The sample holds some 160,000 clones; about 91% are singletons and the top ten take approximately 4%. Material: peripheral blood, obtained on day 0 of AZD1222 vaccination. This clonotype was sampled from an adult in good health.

The CDR3 bases are TGTGCCAGCAGGGCAGGGACACAGAACACCGGGGAGCTGTTTTTT. It yields the protein CASRAGTQNTGELFF. The gene calls are TRBV2 and TRBJ2-2; TRBD1 might be the D (6 bases). Germline V gene lookup returns CDR1 SNHLY and CDR2 FYNNEI. Trimming took 6 bases from V and 1 from J, leaving 12 bases between them. CDR3 length equals 15 residues.